These T cell receptor beta chains were read from a single sample in a study of cytomegalovirus exposure and HLA in healthy donors. TCRdb keeps only in-frame clones here, not all; method: immunoSEQ multiplex PCR. The sample holds about 140,000 clones, 70% to 85% seen once. The sequenced sample was PBMCs. The receptors derive from a woman aged 35 to 49 in good health and CMV-seronegative. CDR3s include the opening cysteine and the closing phenylalanine or tryptophan. D genes are given only for firm matches. A clone size is listed for some rows: how often the clone was seen (once, few, many), or a class if it is expanded.

j_call,clone_size,v_call,d_call,cdr3_nt,cdr3_aa
TRBJ2-5,.,TRBV28,TRBD1,TGTGCCACTCGACAGGGACAAGAGACCCAGTACTTC,CATRQGQETQYF
TRBJ1-5,.,TRBV11-2,.,TGTGCCAGCAGCTTTACCGGGTCGAAGGATCAGCCCCAGCATTTT,CASSFTGSKDQPQHF
TRBJ2-7,.,TRBV30,.,TGTGCCTGGAGTGTACAGGGATCCTACGAGCAGTACTTC,CAWSVQGSYEQYF
TRBJ2-3,.,TRBV5-1,TRBD1,TGCGCCAGCAGGAAACAACAGGGGGCCTGGGATACGCAGTATTTT,CASRKQQGAWDTQYF
TRBJ2-2,.,TRBV9,TRBD1,TGTGCCAGCAGCGCCAACCGGGACAGGGAGAAGACCGGGGAGCTGTTTTTT,CASSANRDREKTGELFF
TRBJ2-1,.,TRBV7-2,TRBD2,TGTGCCAGCAGCCCATTAGCGGGAGGATACAATGAGCAGTTCTTC,CASSPLAGGYNEQFF
TRBJ1-1,.,TRBV5-3,TRBD1,TGTGCCAGAAGACCAACACCGGGACAGGGAAACACTGAAGCTTTCTTT,CARRPTPGQGNTEAFF
TRBJ1-1,.,TRBV6-1,.,TGTGCCAGCAGTGTCAGCAGGAAGGTGCCTGAAGCTTTCTTT,CASSVSRKVPEAFF
TRBJ2-2,.,TRBV30,TRBD1,TGTGCCTGGAGGCTGACAGGGACCACCGGGGAGCTGTTTTTT,CAWRLTGTTGELFF
TRBJ2-2,.,TRBV28,TRBD1,TGTGCCAGCAGTACACCGGGACAGGGGGACGCCGGGGAGCTGTTTTTT,CASSTPGQGDAGELFF
TRBJ2-1,.,TRBV7-9,TRBD2,TGTGCCAGCAGCTTACCATCGAGGGAGGGCCTTGGCAATGAGCAGTTCTTC,CASSLPSREGLGNEQFF
TRBJ1-2,.,TRBV5-4,.,TGTGCCAGCAGCTTGGAGGAGTTAAACTATGGCTACACCTTC,CASSLEELNYGYTF
TRBJ1-1,.,TRBV30,.,TGTGCCTGGAGTGGGGGCCAACCTCCGGACATGAACACTGAAGCTTTCTTT,CAWSGGQPPDMNTEAFF
TRBJ2-5,.,TRBV2,TRBD2,TGTGCCAGCAGTACCGGGACTAGCGGGAGGGGGTGGCAAGAGACCCAGTACTTC,CASSTGTSGRGWQETQYF
TRBJ1-1,.,TRBV5-1,.,TGCGCCAGCAGCTTGGGCCGGGAAGGGAAGTTTGAAGCTTTCTTT,CASSLGREGKFEAFF
TRBJ2-3,.,TRBV9,TRBD2,TGTGCCAGCAGCGTAGGGACTAGCGGGAGTATGGATACGCAGTATTTT,CASSVGTSGSMDTQYF
TRBJ1-2,few,TRBV10-3,.,TGTGCCATCAGTGCCGGCAGGGAAGACGGCTACACCTTC,CAISAGREDGYTF
TRBJ1-1,.,TRBV6-5,.,TGTGCCAGCAGTTACAGTTACCTCACTCCCACTGAAGCTTTCTTT,CASSYSYLTPTEAFF
TRBJ2-5,.,TRBV5-1,.,TGCGCCAGCAGCTTGGCCGGACAGTCTCAAGAGACCCAGTACTTC,CASSLAGQSQETQYF
TRBJ2-5,.,TRBV11-2,TRBD1,TGTGCCAGCAGCTTAGGAGACAGGGATGAAGAGACCCAGTACTTC,CASSLGDRDEETQYF
TRBJ1-3,.,TRBV6-6,.,TGTGCCAGCAGTTACGGGACTAGGCGGTCTGGAAACACCATATATTTT,CASSYGTRRSGNTIYF
TRBJ2-3,once,TRBV11-2,TRBD2,TGTGCCAGCAGCGGTTGGGTCGGACTAGCGGGAGAGGAAGATACGCAGTATTTT,CASSGWVGLAGEEDTQYF
TRBJ1-1,once,TRBV19,TRBD1,TGTGCCAGTAGTTTCCGGACAGGGAAGAACACTGAAGCTTTCTTT,CASSFRTGKNTEAFF
TRBJ2-4,once,TRBV28,.,TGTGCCGGAAGAACTCAGGGGGAGGACATTCAGTACTTC,CAGRTQGEDIQYF
TRBJ2-1,.,TRBV9,TRBD2,TGTGCCAGCAGTGATCCTAGCGGGGGCTACAATGAGCAGTTCTTC,CASSDPSGGYNEQFF
TRBJ1-1,.,TRBV7-9,TRBD1,TGTGCCAGCAGCTCGACGACAGGGTTGAACACTGAAGCTTTCTTT,CASSSTTGLNTEAFF
TRBJ2-7,.,TRBV11-2,TRBD2,TGTGCCAGCAGCTTTAGCGGGATTCCCTACGAGCAGTACTTC,CASSFSGIPYEQYF
TRBJ1-5,.,TRBV19,.,TGTGCCAGTAGTAAGGGGCGTGAGAATCAGCCCCAGCATTTT,CASSKGRENQPQHF
TRBJ2-3,.,TRBV5-1,TRBD2,TGCGCCAGCCGTAAAAGCGGGACGGTCGCAGATACGCAGTATTTT,CASRKSGTVADTQYF
TRBJ2-3,once,TRBV5-1,TRBD2,TGCGCCAGCAGCTTGGAGGGACTAGACACAGATACGCAGTATTTT,CASSLEGLDTDTQYF
TRBJ2-5,.,TRBV27,.,TGTGCCAGCAGTCCCCCCTCCAAGCGGCGGGAGACCCAGTACTTC,CASSPPSKRRETQYF
TRBJ1-6,.,TRBV4-2,.,TGTGCCAGCAGCCCCCCCACCGACAGGCCCTATTCACCCCTCCACTTT,CASSPPTDRPYSPLHF
TRBJ2-1,.,TRBV5-4,.,TGTGCCAGCAGGAAGGACAGCAGAGAACGGAATGAGCAGTTCTTC,CASRKDSRERNEQFF
TRBJ1-2,.,TRBV29-1,.,TGCAGCGTTGAGAAGGACAGAAGCTATGGCTACACCTTC,CSVEKDRSYGYTF
TRBJ1-5,.,TRBV16,TRBD1,TGTGCCAGCAGCCAATCCTGGGACAGGGTTTATCAGCCCCAGCATTTT,CASSQSWDRVYQPQHF
TRBJ2-5,.,TRBV9,.,TGTGCCAGCAGCCCCTCCCCCAGGGAGACCCAGTACTTC,CASSPSPRETQYF
TRBJ2-7,.,TRBV27,TRBD2,TGTGCCAGCAGTTTAGCGGGAGGCCCCTACGAGCAGTACTTC,CASSLAGGPYEQYF
TRBJ1-2,.,TRBV28,.,TGTGCCAGCAGTATTGAGACAGACTATGGCTACACCTTC,CASSIETDYGYTF
TRBJ1-1,once,TRBV5-5,.,TGTGCCAGCAGCTTGTATTCGGACAGTGTCAGTGAAGCTTTCTTT,CASSLYSDSVSEAFF
TRBJ1-3,.,TRBV5-1,.,TGCGCCAGCCGGGCAGGGACAACTGGAAACACCATATATTTT,CASRAGTTGNTIYF
TRBJ2-7,.,TRBV28,.,TGTGCCAGCAGTTTCAGTTATAAAGTCAGCTCCTACGAGCAGTACTTC,CASSFSYKVSSYEQYF
TRBJ1-4,.,TRBV28,TRBD1,TGTGCCAGCAGTCATGAGCCGTCTCGACAGGGGGCATTTGAAAAACTGTTTTTT,CASSHEPSRQGAFEKLFF
TRBJ2-5,.,TRBV7-6,TRBD2,TGTGCCAGCAGCGGACTAGCGGGAGAGACCCAGTACTTC,CASSGLAGETQYF
TRBJ2-7,.,TRBV11-1,.,TGTGCCAGCAGCTTACACATTCCTAACTACGAGCAGTACTTC,CASSLHIPNYEQYF
TRBJ2-5,few,TRBV6-6,.,TGTGCCAGCAGTTACTCGAACCGCGAAGAGACCCAGTACTTC,CASSYSNREETQYF
TRBJ2-7,.,TRBV11-2,TRBD2,TGTGCCAGCAGCTTAGTAAGGGGACTAGCGGGAGTACAGTACTTC,CASSLVRGLAGVQYF
TRBJ1-2,.,TRBV7-3,TRBD1,TGTGCCAGCAGCTTAACCCCGACAGGGATCTATGGCTACACCTTC,CASSLTPTGIYGYTF
TRBJ2-7,.,TRBV4-3,.,TGCGCCAGCAGCCAAGTTCAGGACAGCTACGAGCAGTACTTC,CASSQVQDSYEQYF
TRBJ2-3,once,TRBV14,TRBD1,TGTGCCAGCAGCCAGACAGGACAGGGTACGCAGTATTTT,CASSQTGQGTQYF
TRBJ2-7,.,TRBV6-5,TRBD2,TGTGCCAGCAGAACCCGCTGGCGGGAGTTCTCCGAGCAGTACTTC,CASRTRWREFSEQYF
TRBJ1-2,.,TRBV27,.,TGTGCCAGCAGTCCACAGGGCACCCTCCGAGGCTACACCTTC,CASSPQGTLRGYTF
TRBJ2-5,.,TRBV28,TRBD1,TGTGCCAGCAGAAGGACAGGGGGAGAGACCCAGTACTTC,CASRRTGGETQYF
TRBJ1-1,.,TRBV10-2,TRBD1,TGCGCCAGCAGTGAGAGGACAGGGGTCATGAACACTGAAGCTTTCTTT,CASSERTGVMNTEAFF
TRBJ2-7,.,TRBV4-2,TRBD2,TGTGCCAGCAGCCAAGGGACTAGCGTACCTGGTGAGCAGTACTTC,CASSQGTSVPGEQYF
TRBJ1-1,.,TRBV7-3,.,TGTGCCAGCAGCTTATACAGGGACACTGAAGCTTTCTTT,CASSLYRDTEAFF
TRBJ1-2,.,TRBV7-2,TRBD1,TGTGCCAGCAGCTTAACCGGGACAGGGAGTGAAGGCTACACCTTC,CASSLTGTGSEGYTF
TRBJ2-5,.,TRBV9,.,TGTGCCAGCAGCGTAAGGGGATCCCAAGAGACCCAGTACTTC,CASSVRGSQETQYF
TRBJ1-5,.,TRBV5-5,TRBD1,TGTGCCAGCAGCCCTTTGTTGACAGGGAAGGGTTTGCAGCCCCAGCATTTT,CASSPLLTGKGLQPQHF
TRBJ2-3,.,TRBV9,TRBD2,TGTGCCAGCAGCGTAGAGCCCCTCACTACTAGCGGTCGCACAGATACGCAGTATTTT,CASSVEPLTTSGRTDTQYF
TRBJ2-7,few,TRBV7-9,.,TGTGCCGTCGAGCCCAGAGGAAGCGGATACGAGCAGTACTTC,CAVEPRGSGYEQYF